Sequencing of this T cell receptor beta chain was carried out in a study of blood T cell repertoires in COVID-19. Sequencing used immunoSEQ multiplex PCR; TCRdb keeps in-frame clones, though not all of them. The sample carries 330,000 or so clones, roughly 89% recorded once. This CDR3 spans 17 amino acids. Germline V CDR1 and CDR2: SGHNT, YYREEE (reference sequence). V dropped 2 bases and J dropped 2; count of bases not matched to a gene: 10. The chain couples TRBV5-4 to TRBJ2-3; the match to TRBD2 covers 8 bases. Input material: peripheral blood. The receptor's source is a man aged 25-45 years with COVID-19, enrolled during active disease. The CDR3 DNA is TGTGCCAGCAGCTTCCGGGTGGCGGGGGGCAACACAGATACGCAGTATTTT. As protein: CASSFRVAGGNTDTQYF.